This entry is about one T cell receptor (beta chain). As originally analysed: The assay estimated nucleated cells by amplifying reference gene primers. Clones were read by immunoSEQ multiplex PCR, and TCRdb kept only the in-frame ones, dropping some. The D gene and trimming were derived from the DNA, and the V and J assignments and clone size from that table. The table lists roughly 250,000 clones, approximately 86% of them singletons. The data belong to a study of blood T cell repertoires in COVID-19. V was shortened by 4 bases and J by 4 bases, with 14 bases between the two germline ends. Germline CDR1 is MGHRA and CDR2 is YSYEKL. This CDR3 has 14 amino acids.

The source material was PBMCs or T cells enriched from blood (not recorded which). The chain joins TRBV4-1 to TRBJ2-7, with D tentatively TRBD2 (6 bases). The clonotype was recovered from a woman aged 45-65 years who had recovered from COVID-19. The CDR3, as DNA: TGCGCCAGCAGCCCCAATGTGCGGGGTTACGAGCAGTACTTC. Translated: CASSPNVRGYEQYF.